This entry lists 8 T cell receptor beta chains sequenced from one sample in a study of T-cell reconstitution after alpha-beta-depleted transplantation in children. As it was prepared, the TCRbeta library received unique molecular identifiers. TCRdb analysed the PCR reads with MiXCR anew, one entry per CDR3 protein. Of fewer than 400,000 distinct CDR3 sequences listed, around 25% are singletons. Sequencing was performed on PBMCs, mostly from graft donor cells, taken 180 days after TCRalphabeta/CD19-depleted stem cell transplant. The source is a male patient aged 10 to 17 who had a stem cell transplant for acute lymphoblastic leukemia, so the T cells may come from the graft donor.

In its sample, this clonotype was seen a few times. This chain links TRBV7-6 with TRBJ2-1; 10 nucleotides line up with TRBD2. Germline CDR1 reads SGHVS; CDR2 reads FNYEAQ. The V and J ends lost 1 base and 5 bases, in that order; junction bases with no gene match: 5. The CDR3 has 16 residues. The CDR3 bases are TGTGCCAGCAGCTTAGATCCTAGCGGGAGCAACAATGAGCAGTTCTTC. It yields the protein CASSLDPSGSNNEQFF.

This clonotype was counted a few times. This chain links TRBV9 with TRBJ2-3; 14 nucleotides match TRBD2. The length of the CDR3 is 16 residues. Losses at the gene ends were 4 bases for V and 3 bases for J; bases not matched to a gene: 4. Germline CDR1 reads SGDLS; CDR2 reads YYNGEE. CDR3 residues: CASSYRLAGGTDTQYF. The DNA for the CDR3 is TGTGCCAGCAGCTACCGACTAGCGGGAGGGACAGATACGCAGTATTTT.

This clonotype came up a few times. The genes are TRBV12-3 or TRBV12-4 and TRBJ2-1, with 8 bases that match TRBD2. Trimming took 3 bases from V and 6 from J; bases not matched to a gene: 4. The CDR3 covers 14 residues. The CDR3, as DNA: TGTGCCAGCAGTTTGGGACTAGACGTCAATGAGCAGTTCTTC. Translating gives CASSLGLDVNEQFF.

The J gene is TRBJ2-1, the V gene TRBV7-3, with D possibly being TRBD1 (6 bases). The CDR3 has 14 amino acids. V was trimmed by 6 bases and J by 7 bases, leaving 16 bases between them. The germline CDR1 and CDR2 sequences are SGHTA and FQGTGA. DNA for the CDR3: TGTGCCAGCAGTCGAACAGGGCTAGGGAATGAGCAGTTCTTC. Translated: CASSRTGLGNEQFF.

There are a few counts of this clonotype. The rearrangement links TRBV21-1 to TRBJ2-7; the table's D gene call, TRBD1, was not cross checked with the DNA. TRBV21-1 counts as a pseudogene. The CDR3 is 14 amino acids. CDR3 residues: CASSKVGGRHEQYF. The CDR3 DNA reads TGTGCCAGCAGCAAAGTCGGGGGTCGGCACGAGCAGTACTTC.

V usage is TRBV11-2 and J usage is TRBJ1-1, with a tentative D call TRBD1 (5 bases). The length of the CDR3 is 14 residues. Germline V gives CDR1 SGHAT, CDR2 FQNNGV. The V end was cut by 5 bases, the J end by 2 bases, with 12 bases between. The CDR3 region has the DNA TGTGCCAGCAGCGATTGGGGCGGAAACACTGAAGCTTTCTTT. This encodes CASSDWGGNTEAFF.

This clonotype was seen a handful of times. The V call is TRBV5-1, the J call TRBJ2-6; TRBD1 aligns across 7 bases. From germline, CDR1 is SGHRS and CDR2 YFSETQ. V was pared by 0 bases and J by 8 bases, with 14 bases of the junction left unmatched. The CDR3 sequence is 18 residues long. DNA for the CDR3: TGCGCCAGCAGCTTGGGACCACAGGGGAGAAGGAGGTCCAACGTCCTGACTTTC. Translating it yields CASSLGPQGRRRSNVLTF.

This chain joins TRBV7-9 and TRBJ1-1; TRBD1 matches at 8 bases. CDR1 and CDR2 from the germline V gene are SEHNR and FQNEAQ (reference sequence). This CDR3 comprises 15 residues. V trimming: 5 bases; J trimming: 6 bases; junction bases outside the gene matches: 11. The CDR3 region has the DNA TGTGCCAGCAGCGCAGACAGGGGAAGGTTGTCTGAAGCTTTCTTT. Translating gives CASSADRGRLSEAFF. The full variable domain, its missing parts supplied by reference TRBV7-9 and TRBJ1-1, is DTGVSQNPRHKITKRGQNVTFRCDPISEHNRLYWYRQTLGQGPEFLTYFQNEAQLEKSRLLSDRFSAERPKGSFSTLEIQRTEQGDSAMYLCASSADRGRLSEAFFGQGTRLTVV.